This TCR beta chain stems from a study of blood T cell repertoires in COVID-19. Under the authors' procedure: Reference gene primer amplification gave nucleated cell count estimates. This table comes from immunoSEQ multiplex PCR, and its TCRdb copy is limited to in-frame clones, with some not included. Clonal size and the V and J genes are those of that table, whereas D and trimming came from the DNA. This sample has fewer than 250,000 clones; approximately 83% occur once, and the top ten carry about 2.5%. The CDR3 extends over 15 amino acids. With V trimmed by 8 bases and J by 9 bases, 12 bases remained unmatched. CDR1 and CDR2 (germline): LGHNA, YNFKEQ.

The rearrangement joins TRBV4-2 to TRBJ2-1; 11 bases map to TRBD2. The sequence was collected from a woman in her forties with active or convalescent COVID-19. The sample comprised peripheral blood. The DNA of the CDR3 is TGTGCCAGCGGAGGTAGCGGGAGGGGGGACAGTGAGCAGTTCTTC. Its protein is CASGGSGRGDSEQFF.